One TCR beta chain is described in this entry. The antigen is not known. These data are taken from a study of blood T cells in healthy people across ages. General study points: Diversity estimated from one million T cells was considered an underestimate. The study found more naive CD4+ cells and higher diversity in long-lived than aged donors.

Each sample used at least 6.5 million PBMCs. The total RNA that was extracted per sample amounted to at least 5.5 micrograms. There are 16 residues in the CDR3. Trimming cost V 3 bases and J 7 bases; bases outside gene matches: 5. Per the germline V gene, CDR1 is MGHRA and CDR2 is YSYEKL. Then a second PCR, running about 6 to 12 cycles, was carried out with a sample-barcoded 5' primer and a J-beta primer mix. TCRdb redid the calling of the 5' RACE reads with MiXCR, one entry per CDR3 protein. The sample yields about 830,000 distinct CDR3 sequences, approximately 59% seen once. This sequence was found in a man aged 25 to 45 in good health. Sequencing was performed on blood. The chain is built from TRBV4-1 and TRBJ2-3, with TRBD2 identical over 15 bases. CDR3 nucleotides: TGCGCCAGCAGCCAGCGGACTAGCGGGGGGGCCCATACGCAGTATTTT. As protein: CASSQRTSGGAHTQYF.